This T cell receptor (beta chain) is drawn from a study of OX40 agonist ivuxolimab in advanced cancers. Overall study results and limits: Also showing low normalized T-cell clonal expansion were some of the nonresponders.

Some clones are missing from TCRdb's copy, which holds only in-frame ones; the method was immunoSEQ multiplex PCR. The sample consists of tens of thousands of clones, 86% of them appearing once. Points on this clone: Its specificity is not known.

Trimming cost V 6 bases and J 14 bases, with 18 bases left between them. Germline V gene sequence: CDR1 SGHVS, CDR2 FQNEAQ. There are 12 residues in the CDR3. The sample in question was CD4+ or CD8+ T cells sorted from blood, obtained in a trial of the OX40 agonist ivuxolimab. The TCR comes from an adult with an advanced solid tumor such as melanoma, head and neck, liver or kidney cancer. The chain joins TRBV7-8 to TRBJ2-3, with a weak D call TRBD2 (6 bases). Written as DNA, the CDR3 is TGTGCCAGCAGTCGGCCCTCTTGGAGGGTGTATTTT. Translating it yields CASSRPSWRVYF.